What follows are 2 T cell receptor beta chains derived from one specimen sequenced in a study of PD-1 blockade in classical Hodgkin lymphoma (dated by TCRdb to 2018 to 2021). The time point tag for this specimen amounts to: cycle 4 day 1 (C4D1), after about 6 weeks of nivolumab. All trial patients had relapsed after autologous stem cell transplantation, with cohorts A, B and C differing in prior brentuximab vedotin exposure. Library preparation employed the immunoSEQ multiplex PCR assay. The table comes from immuneACCESS by way of TCRdb, which keeps in-frame sequences with V and J called. Part of the clones is missing from these tables; in studies checked, under half for an unresolved V gene and the rest for unknown reasons. The sample has roughly 56,000 clones on record, around 90% of them singletons. The ten largest clones take up roughly 8.7% of the sample. Sequences were derived from peripheral blood mononuclear cells (PBMCs), sampled before the fourth cycle of nivolumab. The receptors here all came from a human donor with classical Hodgkin lymphoma.

The chain joins TRBV5-1 to TRBJ2-5; D may be TRBD1 (6 bases). CDR1 is SGHRS and CDR2 is YFSETQ in the germline V gene. V lost 7 bases, J lost 1 base, and 11 bases lay in between. The CDR3 is 13 residues long. This CDR3 reads CASSGTPQETQYF. The CDR3 DNA reads as TGCGCCAGCTCCGGGACACCCCAAGAGACCCAGTACTTC.

This clone was found a few times. The chain combines TRBV5-1 with TRBJ2-1, with D perhaps matching TRBD1 (6 bases). The CDR3 covers 12 residues. Trimming stripped 2 bases from V and 6 bases from J, with 6 bases between. Germline lookup yields CDR1 SGHRS and CDR2 YFSETQ. The CDR3 bases are TGCGCCAGCAGCTTACAGGGCAATGAGCAGTTCTTC. Amino acid sequence: CASSLQGNEQFF.